Here is one T cell receptor beta chain with its context. The germline gives CDR1 SGDLS, CDR2 YYNGEE. The CDR3 has 12 residues. V lost 2 bases to trimming and J lost 15 bases; unmatched junction nucleotides: 3. This sample is part of a study of identifying expanded T cells in peripheral blood. TCRdb's table, derived via immunoSEQ multiplex PCR, lists solely in-frame clones and lacks some. This repertoire shows about 89,000 clones, approximately 86% found once; its top ten account for roughly 5.5%. This clonotype originated in a person aged 18 to 69 in good health. Sequencing used blood. The chain carries TRBV9 and TRBJ2-1; 12 bases are shared with TRBD1. CDR3 loop: CASSVRDRGRFF. The CDR3 bases are TGTGCCAGCAGCGTCAGGGACAGGGGGCGGTTCTTC.